Listed below are T cell receptor beta chains from one sample, sequenced in a study of cytomegalovirus exposure and HLA in healthy donors. Some clones are missing from TCRdb's copy, which holds only in-frame ones; the method was immunoSEQ multiplex PCR. The repertoire has some 140,000 clones, roughly 9.6% of them found once; the top ten carry roughly 6.4%. Sequenced material: PBMCs. The receptors stem from a woman aged 40 to 50 in good health and CMV-seropositive. Each CDR3 is given with its conserved first and last residue. D genes are given only for firm matches. For some rows the clone size is stated as once, few or many, or as a class when expanded; others skip it.

-	TRBV5-4	TRBJ1-1	-	CASSLDRNTEAFF	TGTGCCAGCAGCCTTGACAGGAACACTGAAGCTTTCTTT
-	TRBV19	TRBJ2-3	few	CASSSRDNPADTQYF	TGTGCCAGTAGTTCTCGGGACAACCCCGCAGATACGCAGTATTTT
-	TRBV11-2	TRBJ2-1	few	CASSPQAISSYNEQFF	TGTGCCAGCAGCCCTCAGGCTATTAGCTCCTACAATGAGCAGTTCTTC
-	TRBV5-6	TRBJ1-5	few	CASSDSRDSNQPQHF	TGTGCCAGCAGCGATTCCCGGGATAGCAATCAGCCCCAGCATTTT
-	TRBV19	TRBJ1-6	few	CASSPLQGINNSPLHF	TGTGCCAGTAGTCCTTTACAGGGAATCAATAATTCACCCCTCCACTTT
-	TRBV7-2	TRBJ2-7	-	CASSPQLKYEQYF	TGTGCCAGCAGCCCGCAGTTAAAGTACGAGCAGTACTTC
TRBD1	TRBV14	TRBJ2-3	-	CASSQDLRGRTDTQYF	TGTGCCAGCAGCCAAGATTTGAGGGGGCGCACAGATACGCAGTATTTT
TRBD2	TRBV7-6	TRBJ2-2	few	CASSLYAGLADLILNTGELFF	TGTGCCAGCAGCTTATATGCTGGACTAGCGGATCTAATTCTGAACACCGGGGAGCTGTTTTTT
-	TRBV2	TRBJ2-7	few	CASQSGQPYEQYF	TGTGCCAGCCAATCGGGACAACCCTACGAGCAGTACTTC
TRBD2	TRBV10-1	TRBJ2-2	few	CASSGTSGELFF	TGCGCCAGCAGTGGGACTAGCGGGGAGCTGTTTTTT
-	TRBV11-2	TRBJ2-3	-	CASSWGDDRVFTDTQYF	TGTGCCAGCAGCTGGGGAGACGACCGCGTTTTCACAGATACGCAGTATTTT
TRBD1	TRBV15	TRBJ2-7	-	CATSGTGSYEQYF	TGTGCGACCAGTGGGACAGGGAGCTACGAGCAGTACTTC
TRBD2	TRBV4-1	TRBJ2-3	few	CASSQMVRGVTDTQYF	TGCGCCAGCAGCCAGATGGTTCGGGGGGTCACAGATACGCAGTATTTT
-	TRBV6-1	TRBJ2-7	few	CASSEPGQSDYEQYF	TGTGCCAGCAGTGAGCCCGGACAGTCAGACTACGAGCAGTACTTC
TRBD1	TRBV5-6	TRBJ1-1	few	CASSLVKTGWDTEAFF	TGTGCCAGCAGCTTGGTAAAGACAGGGTGGGACACTGAAGCTTTCTTT
TRBD1	TRBV5-1	TRBJ1-1	few	CASSQTGAYTEAFF	TGCGCCAGCAGCCAGACAGGGGCCTACACTGAAGCTTTCTTT
TRBD1	TRBV2	TRBJ1-5	-	CASNSDRGYQPQHF	TGTGCCAGCAATTCGGACAGGGGATATCAGCCCCAGCATTTT
TRBD1	TRBV2	TRBJ1-2	few	CASSEAQGAGGYTF	TGTGCCAGCAGTGAAGCCCAGGGGGCGGGTGGCTACACCTTC
TRBD2	TRBV5-1	TRBJ2-5	few	CASSLAPGGGAQETQYF	TGCGCCAGCAGCTTGGCCCCGGGCGGGGGGGCCCAAGAGACCCAGTACTTC
-	TRBV5-1	TRBJ2-1	-	CASSSQGPYNEQFF	TGCGCCAGCAGCTCACAGGGACCCTACAATGAGCAGTTCTTC
-	TRBV4-1	TRBJ2-7	-	CASSKKIGTGPYEQYF	TGCGCCAGCAGCAAAAAGATAGGAACAGGACCCTACGAGCAGTACTTC
-	TRBV21-1	TRBJ1-1	-	CASSTPDSSMNTEAFF	TGTGCCAGCAGCACCCCGGACAGTTCTATGAACACTGAAGCTTTCTTT
TRBD2	TRBV5-6	TRBJ2-7	-	CASTRLADSYEQYF	TGTGCCAGCACCCGGCTAGCGGACTCCTACGAGCAGTACTTC
TRBD2	TRBV7-7	TRBJ2-5	-	CASSLTSGIQETQYF	TGTGCCAGCAGCTTGACTAGCGGAATACAAGAGACCCAGTACTTC
-	TRBV6-5	TRBJ1-1	-	CASSLHRANTEAFF	TGTGCCAGCAGTCTACACAGGGCCAACACTGAAGCTTTCTTT
-	TRBV7-2	TRBJ2-2	-	CASSVLGGANTGELFF	TGTGCCAGCAGCGTTCTTGGAGGGGCGAACACCGGGGAGCTGTTTTTT
TRBD1	TRBV5-1	TRBJ2-7	-	CASSLDPGQGLEQYF	TGCGCCAGCAGCTTGGACCCGGGACAGGGGCTCGAGCAGTACTTC
TRBD1	TRBV2	TRBJ1-1	few	CASSQGAGTEAFF	TGTGCCAGCAGCCAGGGGGCCGGCACTGAAGCTTTCTTT
-	TRBV7-9	TRBJ1-1	-	CASSSTGNTEAFF	TGTGCCAGCAGCTCGACAGGGAACACTGAAGCTTTCTTT
-	TRBV11-3	TRBJ2-3	few	CASSEQGRDTQYF	TGTGCCAGCAGCGAACAGGGCCGGGATACGCAGTATTTT
TRBD2	TRBV7-8	TRBJ2-7	few	CASSATSAYEQYF	TGTGCCAGCAGCGCTACTAGCGCGTACGAGCAGTACTTC
TRBD2	TRBV5-1	TRBJ2-5	-	CASSPGLAGGPRETQYF	TGCGCCAGCAGCCCGGGACTAGCGGGGGGGCCGCGAGAGACCCAGTACTTC
TRBD2	TRBV9	TRBJ2-5	few	CASSVVASGGPETQYF	TGTGCCAGCAGCGTAGTGGCTAGCGGGGGACCGGAGACCCAGTACTTC
TRBD1	TRBV10-3	TRBJ1-2	few	CAISDRGYYGYTF	TGTGCCATTTCCGACAGGGGTTACTATGGCTACACCTTC
TRBD2	TRBV5-1	TRBJ2-5	-	CASSLGGASGSGTQYF	TGCGCCAGCAGCTTGGGCGGAGCTAGCGGGTCGGGGACCCAGTACTTC
TRBD1	TRBV13	TRBJ2-7	-	CASSKDRSSYEQYF	TGTGCCAGCAGCAAGGACAGGTCCTCCTACGAGCAGTACTTC
-	TRBV5-1	TRBJ1-2	few	CASSGRGAGYGYTF	TGCGCCAGCAGCGGGAGGGGTGCGGGCTATGGCTACACCTTC
-	TRBV28	TRBJ2-1	few	CASSLAPTRVDNEQFF	TGTGCCAGCAGTTTGGCCCCCACGAGGGTAGACAATGAGCAGTTCTTC
TRBD1	TRBV5-1	TRBJ1-2	-	CASSSGDRPRANYGYTF	TGCGCCAGCAGCTCGGGGGACAGGCCTCGCGCTAACTATGGCTACACCTTC
-	TRBV11-2	TRBJ1-6	few	CASSDRGGAGNSPLHF	TGTGCCAGCAGCGATCGGGGGGGCGCGGGTAATTCACCCCTCCACTTT
-	TRBV5-1	TRBJ2-1	-	CASSLDFDSYNEQFF	TGCGCCAGCAGCTTGGACTTCGACTCCTACAATGAGCAGTTCTTC
TRBD2	TRBV6-1	TRBJ2-7	-	CASRLTGTSSNEQYF	TGTGCCAGCAGGCTCACCGGGACTAGCTCGAACGAGCAGTACTTC
-	TRBV2	TRBJ2-7	few	CASSERRYSYEQYF	TGTGCCAGCAGTGAACGTAGATACAGCTACGAGCAGTACTTC
TRBD2	TRBV7-2	TRBJ2-3	few	CASSPNLSGGTSTDTQYF	TGTGCCAGCAGCCCCAACCTTAGCGGGGGGACTAGCACAGATACGCAGTATTTT
-	TRBV5-4	TRBJ1-3	-	CASSGGLISGNTIYF	TGTGCCAGCAGCGGGGGACTGATCTCTGGAAACACCATATATTTT
-	TRBV29-1	TRBJ1-1	-	CSVEGAAGSGNTEAFF	TGCAGCGTTGAAGGGGCAGCGGGGTCGGGAAACACTGAAGCTTTCTTT
TRBD1	TRBV7-9	TRBJ2-5	-	CASSLPTGGSETQYF	TGTGCCAGCAGCTTACCGACAGGGGGGAGCGAGACCCAGTACTTC
-	TRBV5-1	TRBJ1-1	few	CASIEGPMNTEAFF	TGCGCCAGCATAGAGGGCCCAATGAACACTGAAGCTTTCTTT
-	TRBV19	TRBJ2-5	-	CASSSLGLSETQYF	TGTGCCAGTAGTTCCTTGGGACTGTCGGAGACCCAGTACTTC
TRBD1	TRBV29-1	TRBJ2-1	few	CSVEEGTGGSYNEQFF	TGCAGCGTTGAAGAGGGGACAGGGGGTTCCTACAATGAGCAGTTCTTC
TRBD1	TRBV5-8	TRBJ1-2	-	CASSRTWDRAFNYGYTF	TGTGCCAGCAGCAGAACGTGGGACAGGGCCTTTAACTATGGCTACACCTTC
TRBD1	TRBV15	TRBJ2-3	few	CATRRDRGADTQYF	TGTGCCACCAGGAGGGACAGGGGGGCAGATACGCAGTATTTT
TRBD1	TRBV5-1	TRBJ1-2	-	CASSSGTGGFGYTF	TGCGCCAGCAGCTCCGGGACAGGGGGATTCGGCTACACCTTC
-	TRBV5-1	TRBJ2-6	few	CASSLEGGSGANVLTF	TGCGCCAGCAGCTTGGAAGGGGGCTCTGGGGCCAACGTCCTGACTTTC
TRBD1	TRBV5-1	TRBJ2-7	-	CASSSLGAGGSYEQYF	TGCGCCAGCAGCTCCCTCGGCGCAGGGGGCTCCTACGAGCAGTACTTC
-	TRBV5-1	TRBJ1-4	few	CASSLGLGRVQLFF	TGCGCCAGCAGCTTGGGGTTGGGCAGGGTTCAACTGTTTTTT